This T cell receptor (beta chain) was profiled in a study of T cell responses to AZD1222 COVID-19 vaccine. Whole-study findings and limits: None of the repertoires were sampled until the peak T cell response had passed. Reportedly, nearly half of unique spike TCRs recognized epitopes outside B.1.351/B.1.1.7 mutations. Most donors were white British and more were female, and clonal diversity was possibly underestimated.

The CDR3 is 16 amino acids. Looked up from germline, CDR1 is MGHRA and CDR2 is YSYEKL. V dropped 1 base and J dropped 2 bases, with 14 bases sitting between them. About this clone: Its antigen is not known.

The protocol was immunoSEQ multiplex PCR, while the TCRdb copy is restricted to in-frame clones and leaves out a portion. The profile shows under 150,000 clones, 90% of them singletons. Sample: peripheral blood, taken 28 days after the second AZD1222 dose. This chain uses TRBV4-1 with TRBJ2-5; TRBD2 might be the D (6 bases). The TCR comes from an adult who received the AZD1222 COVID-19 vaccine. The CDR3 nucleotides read TGCGCCAGCAGCCAAGCGGCGGGGATATTACAAGAGACCCAGTACTTC. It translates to CASSQAAGILQETQYF.